This T cell receptor beta chain is from a study of blood T cell repertoires in COVID-19. Study overall: Material from acute and convalescent COVID-19 was sourced from the United States, Italy and Spain.

In the authors' workflow: The authors estimated nucleated cell counts from reference gene primer amplification. Profiling relied on immunoSEQ multiplex PCR, and the TCRdb table lists in-frame clones only, not all of them. That table is the source of V, J and clone size, and D and trimming were worked out from the DNA. The table records approximately 170,000 clones, about 74% of them present only once. J gave up 6 bases and V 6 bases, and 5 bases lay outside the gene matches. The CDR3 totals 14 residues. CDR1 and CDR2 from the germline V gene are MGHRA and YSYEKL. This TCR came from a woman older than 75 with acute or convalescent COVID-19. Sequencing was performed on peripheral blood. V is TRBV4-1 and J is TRBJ2-2, with 9 positions matching TRBD1. The CDR3 region is CASREQGAAGELFF. CDR3 in DNA: TGCGCCAGCAGGGAACAGGGGGCCGCCGGGGAGCTGTTTTTT.